Below, 5 T cell receptor beta chains from the same sample are listed, as sequenced in a study of blood T cells in healthy people across ages. With a J-beta primer mix and a sample-barcoded 5' primer, a second PCR ran roughly 6 to 11 cycles. TCRdb redid the calling of the 5' RACE reads with MiXCR, one entry per CDR3 protein. Of around 800,000 distinct CDR3 sequences listed, about 59% are singletons. Sequenced: blood. The receptors here all came from a man aged 30-40 years in good health.

To note about this clonotype: It may be a read error: a sequence one base away is much more abundant. This chain joins TRBV9 and TRBJ2-1, with TRBD1 matching over 9 bases. Unmatched junction bases numbered 6, after V lost 4 bases and J lost 7 bases. In germline, CDR1 is SGDLS, CDR2 YYNGEE. The CDR3 is 14 amino acids. The chain's CDR3 is CASSTRQGGNEQFF. In DNA form, the CDR3 reads TGTGCCAGCAGCACCCGACAGGGGGGGAATGAGCAGTTCTTC. The complete variable domain, with remaining parts taken from reference TRBV9 and TRBJ2-1, reads DSGVTQTPKHLITATGQRVTLRCSPRSGDLSVYWYQQSLDQGLQFLIQYYNGEERAKGNILERFSAQQFPDLHSELNLSSLELGDSALYFCASSTRQGGNEQFFGPGTRLTVL.

The V gene is TRBV6-5, the J gene TRBJ2-7; TRBD1 matches at 7 bases. With 5 bases clipped from V and 6 bases from J, the junction kept 7 bases outside the gene matches. Per the germline V gene, CDR1 is MNHEY and CDR2 is SVGAGI. The length of the CDR3 is 13 residues. Written as DNA, the CDR3 is TGTGCCAGCAGTGGCAGACAGGGCGGCGAGCAGTACTTC. Protein sequence: CASSGRQGGEQYF.

The V gene is TRBV12-3 or TRBV12-4, the J gene TRBJ2-4, with TRBD1 matching 7 bases. V was pared by 4 bases and J by 8 bases, with 14 bases of the junction left unmatched. The CDR3 has 16 amino acids. CDR3 in amino acids: CASSSYDRVNGDIQYF. Written as DNA, the CDR3 is TGTGCCAGCAGTTCCTACGACAGGGTCAACGGTGACATTCAGTACTTC.

For the CDR3, the DNA is TGTGCCAGCAGCCCCGCCAGGCCTTCGAGCTATGGCTACACCTTC. Protein sequence: CASSPARPSSYGYTF. J is TRBJ1-2 and V is TRBV7-2; D is undetermined. Trimming took off 5 bases at V and 4 bases at J, with 17 bases between the two ends. The CDR3 length is 15 residues. Germline-derived CDR1 and CDR2 are SGHTA and FQGNSA.

The genes are TRBV29-1 and TRBJ2-7, with 7 bases that match TRBD1. The V gene's germline CDR1 is SQVTM and CDR2 ANQGSEA. J lost 0 bases, V lost 7 bases, and 6 bases had no gene match. The CDR3 loop spans 13 amino acids. CDR3 in amino acids: CSAWTGSSYEQYF. CDR3 sequence (DNA): TGCAGCGCTTGGACAGGCAGCTCCTACGAGCAGTACTTC.